The 31 T cell receptor beta chains below were found in one sample sequenced in a study of T and B cells in COVID-19 patients (dated by TCRdb to 2018 to 2021). TCRdb names Illumina MiSeq as the instrument used. Multiplex PCR with BIOMED2 TRB-A/B primer pools was used to amplify the TRB rearrangements. The public sequencing data were trimmed at Q25 with fastp and processed into clonotypes with MiXCR by TCRdb, which kept only in-frame beta chains. Every entry covers one CDR3 protein and lists the most common genes and DNA from its rows. Here the sample has 1,400 to 1,500 distinct CDR3 sequences; more than 20% occur a single time. The ten most abundant clones make up roughly 51% of the sample. Genomic DNA extracted from blood, in amounts of roughly 230-550 ng, served as the starting material for amplifying TRB repertoires. Sequencing used blood. These receptors all come from a human donor with active COVID-19.

This chain joins TRBV19 and TRBJ1-4; 8 positions agree with TRBD1. Germline V gene lookup returns CDR1 LNHDA and CDR2 SQIVND (reference sequence). This CDR3 comprises 15 residues. V lost 3 bases to trimming and J lost 5 bases; unmatched junction nucleotides: 5. The CDR3, as DNA: TGTGCCAGTAGTATTGCAGGGGGCCCAAATGAAAAACTGTTTTTT. Protein sequence: CASSIAGGPNEKLFF.

This clonotype qualifies as medium-sized. The J gene is TRBJ2-2, the V gene TRBV13; D call uncertain. Germline V lookup: CDR1 PRHDT, CDR2 FYEKMQ (reference sequence). V dropped 0 bases and J dropped 5 bases, with 10 bases sitting between them. This CDR3 spans 15 amino acids. CDR3 DNA sequence: TGTGCCAGCAGCTTAGGCCTCGGCCAGACCGGGGAGCTGTTTTTT. It translates to CASSLGLGQTGELFF.

This clonotype has more than one count but fewer than ten. The rearrangement joins TRBV5-1 to TRBJ1-4, with TRBD1 as a possible D gene (6 bases). CDR3 size: 15 residues. Germline V gene lookup returns CDR1 SGHRS and CDR2 YFSETQ. The ends were cut back, 1 base at V and 4 bases at J, with 11 bases in the middle. The CDR3 region has the DNA TGCGCCAGCAGCTTGACAGGGCAGAGTAATGAAAAACTGTTTTTT. The encoded protein is CASSLTGQSNEKLFF.

The rearrangement joins TRBV29-1 to TRBJ2-5; TRBD1 is a possible D gene (6 bases). The germline CDR1 and CDR2 sequences are SQVTM and ANQGSEA. The CDR3 extends over 12 amino acids. Trimming took 5 bases from V and 5 from J, leaving 12 bases between them. CDR3 in DNA: TGCAGCGTTCAGGGGAACACGGAGACCCAGTACTTC. It codes for CSVQGNTETQYF.

This clonotype was counted a few times. This chain links TRBV6-6 with TRBJ1-2, with D tentatively TRBD1 (6 bases). The CDR3 contains 14 residues. V shed 5 bases and J shed 1 base, with 11 bases lying between them. Per germline, CDR1 MNHNY and CDR2 SVGAGI (reference sequence). For the CDR3, the DNA is TGTGCCAGCAGTATACAGGGAATTAACTATGGCTACACCTTC. As protein: CASSIQGINYGYTF.

The rearrangement joins TRBV25-1 to TRBJ2-1; D ambiguous. CDR3 length equals 12 residues. V was pared by 8 bases and J by 7 bases, with 12 bases between. The germline V gene encodes CDR1 MGHDK and CDR2 SYGVNS. The CDR3 sequence is CASYSGVNEQFF. The CDR3 nucleotides read TGTGCCAGCTACAGTGGGGTAAATGAGCAGTTCTTC.

This clonotype is large within its sample. The chain couples TRBV19 to TRBJ2-1; TRBD1 is a possible D gene (5 bases). V lost 5 bases and J lost 8, with 10 bases in between. CDR3 size: 12 residues. CDR1 and CDR2 from the germline V gene are LNHDA and SQIVND (reference sequence). CDR3 coding DNA: TGTGCCAGTAGTGAGCAGGGCGATGAGCAGTTCTTC. Residues: CASSEQGDEQFF.

The chain combines TRBV19 with TRBJ2-2, with D maybe TRBD1 (5 bases). The V and J ends lost 5 bases and 7 bases respectively, with 8 bases between them. Germline CDR1 LNHDA, CDR2 SQIVND (reference sequence). This CDR3 is built from 12 residues. The CDR3 nucleotides are TGTGCCAGTAGTGAGCAGGGCGGGGAGCTGTTTTTT. As protein: CASSEQGGELFF.

This clonotype counts as medium-sized. The V gene is TRBV6-1, the J gene TRBJ2-7; D uncertain. Trimming stripped 3 bases from V and 4 bases from J, with 16 bases between. The CDR3 has 15 amino acids. Germline-derived CDR1 and CDR2 are MNHNS and SASEGT. The CDR3 is CASSERTYLGYEQYF. Written as DNA, the CDR3 is TGTGCCAGCAGTGAGAGGACCTACTTGGGGTACGAGCAGTACTTC.

In this sample, this clonotype is large. V is TRBV18 and J is TRBJ2-2, with D possibly matching TRBD2 (5 bases). Germline V gene lookup returns CDR1 KGHSH and CDR2 LQKENI. V shed 3 bases and J shed 5 bases, with 19 bases lying between them. The CDR3 extends over 17 amino acids. The DNA of the CDR3 is TGTGCCAGCTCACCGCCCCAGGCCAATCGACTAACCGGGGAGCTGTTTTTT. It is translated as CASSPPQANRLTGELFF.

There are a few counts of this clonotype. The CDR3 DNA reads as TGTGCCAGCAGTGTACAGGGGTTTAACACTGAAGCTTTCTTT. Residues: CASSVQGFNTEAFF. The chain couples TRBV6-1 to TRBJ1-1; TRBD1 matches at 7 bases. The germline V gene has CDR1 MNHNS and CDR2 SASEGT. CDR3 length: 14 residues. The J segment lost 2 bases and the V segment lost 4 bases, leaving 4 bases of the junction unmatched.

The rearrangement uses TRBV10-3 and TRBJ2-1; D is tentatively TRBD1 or TRBD2 (5 bases each). V gave up 2 bases and J gave up 7 bases, with 15 bases separating them. The length of the CDR3 is 15 residues. Germline V gives CDR1 ENHRY, CDR2 SYGVKD. CDR3 in amino acids: CAISEEMPGLNEQFF. The CDR3 DNA is TGTGCCATCAGTGAGGAGATGCCGGGGCTAAATGAGCAGTTCTTC.

V and J are TRBV12-3 or TRBV12-4 and TRBJ2-1, with 12 bases that match TRBD1. V lost 5 bases and J lost 8; bases outside the gene matches: 4. This CDR3 is built from 14 residues. CDR3 sequence (DNA): TGTGCCAGCAGTCCCGGGACAGGGGGCGATGAGCAGTTCTTC. Encoded protein: CASSPGTGGDEQFF.

This clonotype rates as medium-sized. The chain links TRBV7-6 to TRBJ2-2; no definite D call. V was trimmed by 5 bases and J by 4 bases, leaving 11 bases between them. CDR3 length: 14 residues. Germline CDR1 SGHVS, CDR2 FNYEAQ. The CDR3 loop is CASSLRPSTGELFF. Here the CDR3 DNA reads TGTGCCAGCAGCCTAAGACCTTCCACCGGGGAGCTGTTTTTT.

This rearrangement joins TRBV12-3 or TRBV12-4 to TRBJ2-3; D is possibly TRBD1 (8 bases). The V gene lost 6 bases and the J gene lost 5 bases, with 21 bases spanning the gap. CDR3 length: 16 amino acids. The CDR3 DNA is TGTGCCAGCAGGTTGACAGGGGAGGGCCGTGTAGATACGCAGTATTTT. Protein sequence: CASRLTGEGRVDTQYF.

The CDR3 DNA is TGTGCCAGCAGCAAGGTCAGACTAGCTAACTATGGCTACACCTTC. Translated, it gives CASSKVRLANYGYTF. The chain joins TRBV7-9 to TRBJ1-2; D is ambiguous. The CDR3 totals 15 residues. Trimming removed 5 bases from V and 0 bases from J, with 13 bases in between. Germline assignment: CDR1 SEHNR and CDR2 FQNEAQ (reference sequence).

This clonotype has a handful of counts. The chain recombines TRBV14 with TRBJ2-3; D call uncertain. V was cut by 3 bases and J by 4 bases, with 17 bases left in between. CDR1 is SGHDN and CDR2 is FVKESK in the germline V gene. The CDR3 sequence is 16 residues long. DNA for the CDR3: TGTGCCAGCAGCCAGCTGGGCCACTATGGGGCAGATACGCAGTATTTT. Amino acid sequence: CASSQLGHYGADTQYF. Supplemented by reference TRBV14 and TRBJ2-3, the full variable domain reads EAGVTQFPSHSVIEKGQTVTLRCDPISGHDNLYWYRRVMGKEIKFLLHFVKESKQDESGMPNNRFLAERTGGTYSTLKVQPAELEDSGVYFCASSQLGHYGADTQYFGPGTRLTVL.

The V gene is TRBV20-1, the J gene TRBJ1-5; D not certain. V lost 4 bases and J lost 3, with 7 bases in between. Germline values: CDR1 DFQATT, CDR2 SNEGSKA (reference sequence). The CDR3 is 12 amino acids. CDR3 protein: CSATGPNQPQHF. The CDR3 region has the DNA TGCAGTGCTACGGGTCCCAATCAGCCCCAGCATTTT.

This chain joins TRBV7-6 and TRBJ2-1; no definite D call. The CDR3 sequence is 14 residues long. Germline values: CDR1 SGHVS, CDR2 FNYEAQ. Trimming shortened V by 5 bases and J by 4 bases, and 12 bases separated the two germline ends. CDR3 region: CASSPDPIYNEQFF. For the CDR3, the DNA is TGTGCCAGCAGCCCGGACCCTATTTACAATGAGCAGTTCTTC.

In its sample, this clonotype was seen many times. This chain joins TRBV10-3 and TRBJ2-7; D uncertain. The CDR3 is 13 amino acids. Germline V lookup: CDR1 ENHRY, CDR2 SYGVKD. The germline V and J ends were trimmed by 0 bases and 4 bases, with 7 bases remaining between them. CDR3 region: CAISESWEYEQYF. The CDR3, as DNA: TGTGCCATCAGTGAGTCGTGGGAATACGAGCAGTACTTC.

By share, this clonotype counts as large. V and J are TRBV19 and TRBJ2-3; D uncertain. CDR3 length: 14 residues. Trimming shortened V by 6 bases and J by 4 bases, and 14 bases separated the two germline ends. The germline gives CDR1 LNHDA, CDR2 SQIVND (reference sequence). CDR3 region: CASSPRLAADTQYF. The CDR3 nucleotides are TGTGCCAGTAGCCCACGGTTAGCTGCAGATACGCAGTATTTT. The full variable domain, completed using reference TRBV19 and TRBJ2-3, is DGGITQSPKYLFRKEGQNVTLSCEQNLNHDAMYWYRQDPGQGLRLIYYSQIVNDFQKGDIAEGYSVSREKKESFPLTVTSAQKNPTAFYLCASSPRLAADTQYFGPGTRLTVL.

This clonotype counts as medium-sized. The chain employs TRBV6-2 or TRBV6-3 and TRBJ2-1; 9 positions agree with TRBD2. CDR3 length: 18 residues. Losses at the gene ends were 2 bases for V and 6 bases for J; bases not matched to a gene: 14. Per germline, CDR1 MNHEY and CDR2 SVGEGT. The CDR3 region has the DNA TGTGCCAGCAGTTACATGGCGGGAGGGCCGGGATTATCCAATGAGCAGTTCTTC. It specifies CASSYMAGGPGLSNEQFF.

The chain couples TRBV11-2 to TRBJ2-3; D unresolved. V was clipped by 5 bases and J by 1 base, with 16 bases between them. Looked up from germline, CDR1 is SGHAT and CDR2 is FQNNGV. The CDR3 consists of 16 residues. DNA of the CDR3: TGTGCCAGCAGCCTCGTCCTCCCGGCGCGCACAGATACGCAGTATTTT. Translating it yields CASSLVLPARTDTQYF.

This clonotype is medium-sized (0.01 to 0.1%) in the sample. The chain uses TRBV5-6 and TRBJ1-5, with D possibly matching TRBD1 (5 bases). The V gene lost 4 bases and the J gene lost 5 bases, with 13 bases spanning the gap. Germline CDR1 is SGHDT and CDR2 is YYEEEE. The CDR3 runs to 14 residues. CDR3 sequence (DNA): TGTGCCAGCAGCACAAACCGGGGGTATCAGCCCCAGCATTTT. The encoded protein is CASSTNRGYQPQHF.

The J gene is TRBJ2-2, the V gene TRBV7-2, with TRBD2 matching over 8 bases. V shed 1 base, J shed 10 bases, and the junction held 8 bases outside the gene matches. Germline V gene data show CDR1 as SGHTA and CDR2 as FQGNSA. The CDR3 length is 15 residues. DNA of the CDR3: TGTGCCAGCAGCTTAGGCGCTAGCGGGTTGGTGGAGCTGTTTTTT. Its translation is CASSLGASGLVELFF.

This clonotype has only a few counts. The genes are TRBV28 and TRBJ2-3, with 11 positions matching TRBD2. CDR3 length: 15 residues. The V and J ends lost 8 bases and 5 bases, in that order; junction bases with no gene match: 9. In germline, CDR1 is MDHEN, CDR2 SYDVKM. CDR3 amino acids: CASRSLAGGKDTQYF. The CDR3 DNA reads TGTGCCAGCCGAAGTCTAGCGGGGGGCAAAGATACGCAGTATTTT.

This clonotype appeared once. The rearrangement uses TRBV19 and TRBJ2-1, with TRBD2 identical over 11 bases. This CDR3 has 13 amino acids. CDR1 is LNHDA, CDR2 SQIVND, per germline (reference sequence). With V trimmed by 9 bases and J by 5 bases, 3 bases remained unmatched. The CDR3: CASRTSGHNEQFF. The DNA for the CDR3 is TGTGCCAGCAGGACTAGCGGGCACAATGAGCAGTTCTTC.

The gene calls are TRBV19 and TRBJ2-7, with 8 bases identical to TRBD1. The CDR3 loop spans 12 amino acids. In germline, CDR1 is LNHDA, CDR2 SQIVND (reference sequence). The V segment lost 5 bases and the J segment 6 bases; nucleotides outside the gene matches: 3. The DNA for the CDR3 is TGTGCCAGTAGTTGGGACAGGACCGAGCAGTACTTC. Encoded protein: CASSWDRTEQYF.

The chain has TRBV28 and TRBJ2-4; 9 bases align to TRBD1. Per germline, CDR1 MDHEN and CDR2 SYDVKM. Germline trimming cut 1 base from V and 9 bases from J; bases unmatched to any gene: 10. The CDR3 contains 16 residues. DNA of the CDR3: TGTGCCAGCAGTTTATCCCGGCGGGACAGGGCTGGCATTCAGTACTTC. This codes for CASSLSRRDRAGIQYF.

By sample share, this clonotype is medium-sized. CDR3 nucleotide sequence: TGTGCCAGCAGTTCCACAGGGTTTTCGAACACCGGGGAGCTGTTTTTT. It specifies CASSSTGFSNTGELFF. The gene calls are TRBV27 and TRBJ2-2; maybe TRBD1 (6 bases). This CDR3 is built from 16 residues. CDR1 and CDR2 from the germline V gene are MNHEY and SMNVEV (reference sequence). Trimming removed 4 bases at V and 0 bases at J, with 12 bases between.

By sample share, this clonotype is medium-sized. The J gene is TRBJ2-1, the V gene TRBV5-6, with 16 positions matching TRBD2. The germline V gene encodes CDR1 SGHDT and CDR2 YYEEEE. The length of the CDR3 is 22 residues. V dropped 4 bases and J dropped 4; count of bases not matched to a gene: 20. CDR3 DNA: TGTGCCAGCAGCCCGCTTACGTCTGCCGGGACTAGCGGGAGGGCCAGATACAATGAGCAGTTCTTC. This gives the protein CASSPLTSAGTSGRARYNEQFF.